These 20 T cell receptor beta chains share one sample of origin, sequenced in a study of cytomegalovirus exposure and HLA in healthy donors (dated by TCRdb to 2015 to 2018). Receptors were amplified or captured by the immunoSEQ multiplex PCR assay. For the multiplex PCR, a mixture combining 60 forward primers for TCR Vbeta segments and 13 reverse primers for TCR Jbeta segments was used. TCRdb's version of the immuneACCESS table is confined to in-frame rearrangements and falls short of the full clone set. An unresolved V gene accounts for under half of the shortfall where checked; the remainder is of unknown origin. The sample includes over 120,000 clones, with roughly 70% observed a single time. The ten largest account for 2.1% of the sample. Sequenced input: PBMCs. These receptors were taken from a woman aged 60-75 years in good health and CMV-seropositive.

This chain links TRBV7-8 with TRBJ2-1; weak D call: TRBD2 (5 bases). In germline, CDR1 is SGHVS, CDR2 FQNEAQ. The CDR3 length is 15 residues. V was shortened by 2 bases and J by 6 bases, with 14 bases between the two germline ends. In DNA form, the CDR3 reads TGTGCCAGCAGCTTACTAGCCCCGGAGGTCAATGAGCAGTTCTTC. Its translation is CASSLLAPEVNEQFF.

The chain joins TRBV5-1 to TRBJ1-1; D gene unclear. This CDR3 is 13 amino acids long. V lost 4 bases and J lost 3, with 10 bases in between. CDR1 is SGHRS, CDR2 YFSETQ, per germline. The CDR3 loop is CASSADTYTEAFF. The CDR3 bases are TGCGCCAGCAGCGCCGACACTTACACTGAAGCTTTCTTT. The whole variable domain, filled in from reference TRBV5-1 and TRBJ1-1, reads KAGVTQTPRYLIKTRGQQVTLSCSPISGHRSVSWYQQTPGQGLQFLFEYFSETQRNKGNFPGRFSGRQFSNSRSEMNVSTLELGDSALYLCASSADTYTEAFFGQGTRLTVV.

This chain connects TRBV10-2 to TRBJ2-5; a weak D match, TRBD1 (5 bases). This CDR3 spans 15 amino acids. Germline CDR1 WSHSY, CDR2 SAAADI. V lost 8 bases, J lost 3 bases, and 19 bases lay in between. In DNA, the CDR3 is TGCGCCAGCTCTTCCCCCAGGGCTCTTAAAGAGACCCAGTACTTC. Translating it yields CASSSPRALKETQYF.

This chain connects TRBV6-5 to TRBJ2-2; D is unresolved. This CDR3 is 13 amino acids long. Trimming left V 0 bases short and J 5 bases short, with 4 bases between. Germline V gives CDR1 MNHEY, CDR2 SVGAGI. For the CDR3, the DNA is TGTGCCAGCAGTTACTCGAGAACCGGGGAGCTGTTTTTT. Amino acid sequence: CASSYSRTGELFF.

This clone has only a few counts. The chain recombines TRBV7-9 with TRBJ2-4, with TRBD2 identical over 7 bases. The CDR3 totals 14 residues. J lost 3 bases, V lost 5 bases, and 4 bases had no gene match. Per the germline V gene, CDR1 is SEHNR and CDR2 is FQNEAQ (reference sequence). The CDR3 spells CASSQSGNKNIQYF. DNA of the CDR3: TGTGCCAGCAGCCAGAGCGGGAACAAAAACATTCAGTACTTC.

The rearrangement uses TRBV2 and TRBJ1-2; unclear D gene. There are 14 residues in the CDR3. Looked up from germline, CDR1 is SNHLY and CDR2 is FYNNEI. V was trimmed by 4 bases and J by 4 bases, leaving 13 bases between them. CDR3 region: CASSVNSRLYGYTF. DNA of the CDR3: TGTGCCAGCAGTGTGAACAGTCGCCTCTATGGCTACACCTTC.

The chain carries TRBV5-6 and TRBJ2-7; tentative D call: TRBD2 (5 bases). CDR1 is SGHDT, CDR2 YYEEEE, per germline. V dropped 4 bases and J dropped 3 bases, with 17 bases sitting between them. The CDR3 is made up of 15 amino acids. In nucleotides, the CDR3 is TGTGCCAGCAGCCCCTTGATGGCCGGGGACTACGAGCAGTACTTC. It encodes CASSPLMAGDYEQYF.

A word on this clone: Other DNA sequences in the sample encode the same CDR3. The chain links TRBV27 to TRBJ2-3; D might be TRBD2 (5 bases). Germline CDR1 is MNHEY and CDR2 is SMNVEV (reference sequence). Trimming left V 7 bases short and J 0 bases short, with 8 bases between. The CDR3 loop spans 13 amino acids. The CDR3 region has the DNA TGTGCCAGCAAACGGGGTAGCACAGATACGCAGTATTTT. Translating gives CASKRGSTDTQYF.

This clone was observed a handful of times. This chain links TRBV19 with TRBJ1-5; possible D gene TRBD1, 6 bases. The CDR3 spans 14 residues. Trimming cost V 5 bases and J 4 bases, with 12 bases left between them. In germline, CDR1 is LNHDA, CDR2 SQIVND (reference sequence). As DNA, the CDR3 is TGTGCCAGTAGTCCCAGACAGGCAAATCAGCCCCAGCATTTT. Residues: CASSPRQANQPQHF.

The CDR3 nucleotides read TGTGCCAGCAGCCGAACCGACAGCCGCAATTACGGCTATGGCTACACCTTC. Protein: CASSRTDSRNYGYGYTF. The rearrangement uses TRBV5-6 and TRBJ1-2; tentatively, D is TRBD1 (5 bases). V was shortened by 4 bases and J by 4 bases, with 23 bases between the two germline ends. CDR1 and CDR2 (germline): SGHDT, YYEEEE. The CDR3 consists of 17 residues.

The gene calls are TRBV9 and TRBJ1-1, with 9 bases fitting TRBD1. CDR1 and CDR2 (germline): SGDLS, YYNGEE. The CDR3 length is 14 residues. Germline trimming cut 5 bases from V and 6 bases from J; bases unmatched to any gene: 8. The CDR3 loop reads CASSLGQGRSEAFF. The CDR3 region has the DNA TGTGCCAGCAGTCTGGGACAGGGAAGGTCTGAAGCTTTCTTT.

J is TRBJ1-2 and V is TRBV19; possible D gene TRBD1, 5 bases. Between the trimmed V and J ends, which lost 4 bases and 5 bases, there was a span of 17 bases. This CDR3 spans 15 amino acids. Germline assignment: CDR1 LNHDA and CDR2 SQIVND (reference sequence). The CDR3 sequence is CASSSFEGREYGYTF. The CDR3 DNA reads as TGTGCCAGTAGTAGCTTCGAGGGGCGGGAGTATGGCTACACCTTC.

The table lists this clone with a count of one. This chain joins TRBV28 and TRBJ2-7; tentatively, D is TRBD2 (6 bases). In germline, CDR1 is MDHEN, CDR2 SYDVKM. Between the trimmed V and J ends, which lost 4 bases and 5 bases, there was a span of 9 bases. The CDR3 is 12 amino acids. CDR3 DNA sequence: TGTGCCAGCAGTTCCGGACTAAACGAGCAGTACTTC. Translation: CASSSGLNEQYF.

This clone has only one observation. This sequence joins TRBV2 and TRBJ1-2, with 10 positions matching TRBD1. The germline V gene has CDR1 SNHLY and CDR2 FYNNEI. The CDR3 is 13 residues long. The ends lost 6 bases at V and 6 bases at J; junction bases unmatched: 4. The CDR3 here is CASRGTGVHGYTF. The CDR3 region has the DNA TGTGCCAGCAGGGGGACAGGGGTTCATGGCTACACCTTC.

This clone has only a few counts. The chain links TRBV4-1 to TRBJ1-5; a weak D match, TRBD1 (5 bases). Germline V gene sequence: CDR1 MGHRA, CDR2 YSYEKL. V lost 0 bases to trimming and J lost 5 bases, with 20 bases between them. CDR3 length: 18 amino acids. The CDR3 spells CASSQEGFGGIGYQPQHF. The CDR3 bases are TGCGCCAGCAGCCAAGAGGGTTTCGGGGGTATAGGATATCAGCCCCAGCATTTT.

The V call is TRBV4-1, the J call TRBJ1-4; no reliable D call. CDR1 MGHRA and CDR2 YSYEKL come from the germline V gene. The ends were cut back, 3 bases at V and 3 bases at J, with 11 bases in the middle. The CDR3 consists of 15 residues. Here the CDR3 reads CASSHIPSANEKLFF. The CDR3, as DNA: TGCGCCAGCAGCCATATCCCCTCGGCTAATGAAAAACTGTTTTTT.

The chain uses TRBV27 and TRBJ2-1; TRBD1 matches 8 bases. The junction had 1 base not matched to a gene; V was cut back by 6 bases and J by 3 bases. This CDR3 has 13 residues. Per the germline V gene, CDR1 is MNHEY and CDR2 is SMNVEV (reference sequence). CDR3 DNA: TGTGCCAGCAGGACAGGGGACTACAATGAGCAGTTCTTC. It codes for CASRTGDYNEQFF.

The chain carries TRBV4-1 and TRBJ2-7; 10 bases agree with TRBD2. Germline CDR1 reads MGHRA; CDR2 reads YSYEKL. The length of the CDR3 is 14 residues. The V segment lost 1 base and the J segment 4 bases; nucleotides outside the gene matches: 1. The DNA of the CDR3 is TGCGCCAGCAGCCAAGGACTAGCGGGTTACGAGCAGTACTTC. Translated: CASSQGLAGYEQYF.

Comment on this clone: Other DNA sequences in this sample translate to the same CDR3. CDR3 in amino acids: CASSGTSGNTGELFF. In DNA, the CDR3 is TGTGCCAGCAGTGGGACTAGCGGAAACACCGGGGAGCTGTTTTTT. This sequence joins TRBV2 and TRBJ2-2, with TRBD2 identical over 10 bases. Germline values: CDR1 SNHLY, CDR2 FYNNEI. The CDR3 sequence is 15 residues long. J lost 2 bases, V lost 4 bases, and 1 base had no gene match.

This clone has more than one count but fewer than ten. The chain carries TRBV10-3 and TRBJ2-2, with 7 nucleotides matching TRBD1. This CDR3 is 13 amino acids long. Losses at the gene ends were 5 bases for V and 5 bases for J; bases not matched to a gene: 2. Germline CDR1 ENHRY, CDR2 SYGVKD. CDR3 region: CAISTGDTGELFF. CDR3 nucleotides: TGTGCCATCAGTACAGGGGATACCGGGGAGCTGTTTTTT.